This T cell receptor beta chain was sequenced during a study of blood T cell repertoires in COVID-19. This CDR3 region has 16 residues. Trimming left V 0 bases short and J 5 bases short, with 14 bases between. Germline loops: CDR1 SGDLS, CDR2 YYNGEE. Produced via immunoSEQ multiplex PCR; TCRdb's table is partial and in-frame only. The sample includes more than 250,000 clones, around 80% of them seen just once. The sequenced sample consisted of peripheral blood. V gene TRBV9 combines with J gene TRBJ1-4; tentative D call: TRBD1 (6 bases). The TCR originated in a woman between 45 and 60 years old with acute or convalescent COVID-19. The CDR3 reads CASSVEQGALNEKLFF. The CDR3, as DNA: TGTGCCAGCAGCGTAGAACAGGGAGCTCTCAATGAAAAACTGTTTTTT.